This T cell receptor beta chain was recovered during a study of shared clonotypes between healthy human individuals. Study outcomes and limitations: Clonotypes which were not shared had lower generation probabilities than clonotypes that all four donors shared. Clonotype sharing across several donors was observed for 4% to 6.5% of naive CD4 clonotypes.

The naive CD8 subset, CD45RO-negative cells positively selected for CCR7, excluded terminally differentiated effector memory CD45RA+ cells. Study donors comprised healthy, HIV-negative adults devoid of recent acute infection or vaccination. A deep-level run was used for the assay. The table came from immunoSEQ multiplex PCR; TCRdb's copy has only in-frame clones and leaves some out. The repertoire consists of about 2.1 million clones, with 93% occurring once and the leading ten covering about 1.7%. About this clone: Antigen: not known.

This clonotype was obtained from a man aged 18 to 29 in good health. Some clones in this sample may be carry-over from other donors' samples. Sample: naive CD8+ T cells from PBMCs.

CDR3 DNA: TGCGCCAGCAGCCAAGATTCAGAGGGGGCTGGTGAAAAACTGTTTTTT. As protein: CASSQDSEGAGEKLFF. V and J are TRBV4-1 and TRBJ1-4; 7 bases are a match to TRBD1. Looked up from germline, CDR1 is MGHRA and CDR2 is YSYEKL. The CDR3 runs 16 residues. The ends lost 0 bases at V and 7 bases at J; junction bases unmatched: 8.